This TCR beta chain was observed in a study of blood T cell repertoires in COVID-19. As for the study in general: The United States, Italy and Spain were the sources of the acute and convalescent COVID-19 samples.

CDR1 is SGHRS and CDR2 is YFSETQ in the germline V gene. This CDR3 comprises 14 residues. Trimming stripped 1 base from V and 3 bases from J, with 7 bases between. Points on this clone: This specimen includes other DNA sequences encoding the same CDR3.

Authors' data handling: Cell counts per sample came from amplifying reference gene primers. The data were produced by immunoSEQ multiplex PCR, yet TCRdb's version contains in-frame clones alone and is incomplete. That table is the source of V, J and clone size, and D and trimming were worked out from the DNA. The table lists fewer than 350,000 clones, around 88% of them singletons. This TCR came from a man in his forties with acute or convalescent COVID-19. V and J are TRBV5-1 and TRBJ1-4; D not certain. Sequencing was performed on peripheral blood. CDR3 residues: CASSLQGANEKLFF. Here the CDR3 DNA reads TGCGCCAGCAGCTTGCAAGGAGCTAATGAAAAACTGTTTTTT.